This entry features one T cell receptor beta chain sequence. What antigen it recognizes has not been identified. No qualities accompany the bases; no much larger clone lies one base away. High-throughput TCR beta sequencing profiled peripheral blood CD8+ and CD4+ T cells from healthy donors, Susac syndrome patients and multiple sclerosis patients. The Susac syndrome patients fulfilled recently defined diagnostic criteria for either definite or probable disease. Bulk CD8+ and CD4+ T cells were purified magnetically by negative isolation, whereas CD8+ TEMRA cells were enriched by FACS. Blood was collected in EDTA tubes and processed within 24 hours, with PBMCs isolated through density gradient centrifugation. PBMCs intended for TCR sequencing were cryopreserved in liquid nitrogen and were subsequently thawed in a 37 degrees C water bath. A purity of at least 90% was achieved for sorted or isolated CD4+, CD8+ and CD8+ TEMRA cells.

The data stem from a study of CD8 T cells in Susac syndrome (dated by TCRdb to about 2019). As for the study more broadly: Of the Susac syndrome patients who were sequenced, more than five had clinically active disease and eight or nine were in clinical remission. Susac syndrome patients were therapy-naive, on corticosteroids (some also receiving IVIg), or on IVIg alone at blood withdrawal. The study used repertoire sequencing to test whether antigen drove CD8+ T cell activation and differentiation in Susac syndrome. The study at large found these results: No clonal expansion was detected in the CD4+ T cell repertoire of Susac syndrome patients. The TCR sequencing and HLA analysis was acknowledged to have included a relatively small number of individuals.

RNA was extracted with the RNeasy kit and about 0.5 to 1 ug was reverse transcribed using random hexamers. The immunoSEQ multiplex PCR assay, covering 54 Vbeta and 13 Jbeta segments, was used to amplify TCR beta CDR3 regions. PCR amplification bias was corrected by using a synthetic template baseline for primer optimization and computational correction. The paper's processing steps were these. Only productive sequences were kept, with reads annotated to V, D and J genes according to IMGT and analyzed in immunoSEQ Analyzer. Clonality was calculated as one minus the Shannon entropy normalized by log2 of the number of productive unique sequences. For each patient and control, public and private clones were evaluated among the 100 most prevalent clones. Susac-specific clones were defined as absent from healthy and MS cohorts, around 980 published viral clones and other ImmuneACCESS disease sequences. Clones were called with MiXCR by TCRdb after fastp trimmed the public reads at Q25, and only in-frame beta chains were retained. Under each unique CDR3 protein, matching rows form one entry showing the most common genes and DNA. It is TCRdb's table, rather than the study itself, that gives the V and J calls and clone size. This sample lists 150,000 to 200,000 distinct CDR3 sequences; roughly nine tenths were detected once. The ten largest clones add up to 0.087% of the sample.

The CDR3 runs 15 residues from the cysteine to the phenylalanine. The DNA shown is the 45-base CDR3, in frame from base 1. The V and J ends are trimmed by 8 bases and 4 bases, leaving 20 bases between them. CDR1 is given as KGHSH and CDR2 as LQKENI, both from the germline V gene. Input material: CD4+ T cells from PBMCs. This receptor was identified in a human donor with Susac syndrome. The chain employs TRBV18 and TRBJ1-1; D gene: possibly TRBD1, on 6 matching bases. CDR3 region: CASTTTFTGTTEAFF. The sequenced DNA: TGTGCCAGCACGACGACCTTCACAGGGACCACTGAAGCTTTCTTT. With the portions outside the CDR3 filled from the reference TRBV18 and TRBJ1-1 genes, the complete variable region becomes NAGVMQNPRHLVRRRGQEARLRCSPMKGHSHVYWYRQLPEEGLKFMVYLQKENIIDESGMPKERFSAEFPKEGPSILRIQQVVRGDSAAYFCASTTTFTGTTEAFFGQGTRLTVV.